The sample holds many counts of the clone carrying this T cell receptor (beta chain). This sample was included in a study of response to subunit inactivated influenza vaccine. TCRdb fed the RT-PCR reads into MiXCR, producing one record per CDR3 protein. This repertoire shows more than 500,000 distinct CDR3 sequences, approximately 10% found once; its top ten account for more than 9.5%. Germline assignment: CDR1 LGHNA and CDR2 YNFKEQ. Trimming removed 0 bases from V and 0 bases from J; junction bases left unmatched: 6. This CDR3 region has 17 residues. The data were also submitted as part of a second study, on T cells expressing NK-cell markers. That investigation notes: Libraries used 5'RACE template switching adding universal primer site and UMIs.

This sequence originates from a man aged 50 to 59 who received an inactivated influenza vaccine. V usage is TRBV4-2 and J usage is TRBJ2-7; 9 nucleotides line up with TRBD2. The material sequenced was PBMCs from blood, taken on the day of vaccination. The chain's CDR3 is CASSQDVAGDLSYEQYF. The CDR3 DNA follows: TGTGCCAGCAGCCAAGATGTAGCGGGGGACCTCTCCTACGAGCAGTACTTC.